This entry concerns a single T cell receptor beta chain. The sample comes from a study of blood T cell repertoires in COVID-19. For the study at large: Samples representing acute and convalescent COVID-19 were sourced from the United States, Italy and Spain. Sample material is recorded as cDNA or gDNA derived from T cells, B-cell-depleted T cells, or PBMCs.

In the source study's methods: Reference gene primer amplification gave estimated nucleated cell counts. The table came from immunoSEQ multiplex PCR; TCRdb's copy has only in-frame clones and leaves some out. The DNA gave D and trimming, while V, J and clone size come from that table. The sample shows about 120,000 clones, approximately 81% of them seen only once. CDR1 and CDR2 from the germline V gene are MNHNY and SVGAGI (reference sequence). The germline V and J ends were trimmed by 11 bases and 3 bases, with 15 bases remaining between them. This CDR3 has 13 residues. Input material: peripheral blood. This chain connects TRBV6-6 to TRBJ2-3; no clear D. This TCR was recovered from a woman of 80 years or more with acute or convalescent COVID-19. The CDR3 region is CAGSFYGTDTQYF. The CDR3 DNA sequence: TGTGCCGGCTCTTTCTACGGGACAGATACGCAGTATTTT.